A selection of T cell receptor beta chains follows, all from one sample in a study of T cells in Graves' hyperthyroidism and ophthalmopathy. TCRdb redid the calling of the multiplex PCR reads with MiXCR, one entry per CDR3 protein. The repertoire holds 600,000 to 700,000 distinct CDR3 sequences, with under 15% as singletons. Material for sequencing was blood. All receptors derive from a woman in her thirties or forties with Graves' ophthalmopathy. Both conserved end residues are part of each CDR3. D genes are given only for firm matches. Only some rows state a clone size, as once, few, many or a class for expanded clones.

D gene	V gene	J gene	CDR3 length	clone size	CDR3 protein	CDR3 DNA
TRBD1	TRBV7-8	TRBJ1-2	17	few	CASSSGSTGGGNYGYTF	TGTGCCAGCAGCTCCGGGTCGACAGGGGGGGGAAACTATGGCTACACCTTC
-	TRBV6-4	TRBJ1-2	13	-	CASSSRPDYGCTF	TGTGCCAGCAGTTCCCGGCCCGACTATGGCTGCACCTTC
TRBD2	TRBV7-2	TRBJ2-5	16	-	CASSLSSGIGQETQYF	TGTGCCAGCAGCCTTTCAAGCGGGATAGGCCAAGAGACCCAGTACTTC
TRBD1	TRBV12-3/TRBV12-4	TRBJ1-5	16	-	CASRGGQVEGNQPQHF	TGTGCCAGCAGGGGCGGACAGGTGGAGGGGAATCAGCCCCAGCATTTT
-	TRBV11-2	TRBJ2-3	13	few	CASSRDLTDTQYF	TGTGCCAGCAGCAGGGACCTTACAGATACGCAGTATTTT
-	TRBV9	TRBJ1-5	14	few	CASSPGHGGEPQHF	TGTGCCAGCTCCCCCGGGCACGGAGGGGAGCCCCAGCATTTT
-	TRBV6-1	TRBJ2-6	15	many	CASSVRVWGANVLTF	TGTGCCAGCAGTGTTAGGGTGTGGGGGGCCAACGTCCTGACTTTC
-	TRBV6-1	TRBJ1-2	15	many	CASSEGPGLRYGYTF	TGTGCCAGCAGTGAAGGCCCAGGGCTGAGGTATGGCTACACCTTC
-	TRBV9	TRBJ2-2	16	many	CASSVSPLGDPGELFF	TGTGCCAGCAGCGTAAGCCCCTTGGGGGACCCCGGGGAGCTGTTTTTT
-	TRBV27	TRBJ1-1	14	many	CASSSPPPYTEAFF	TGTGCCAGCAGTTCCCCCCCTCCCTACACTGAAGCTTTCTTT
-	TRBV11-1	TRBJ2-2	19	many	CASSLDPTRSLSSTGELFF	TGTGCCAGCAGCTTAGACCCGACTAGAAGCCTAAGTAGCACCGGGGAGCTGTTTTTT
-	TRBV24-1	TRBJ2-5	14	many	CATSDPRIQETQYF	TGTGCCACCAGTGATCCAAGAATCCAAGAGACCCAGTACTTC
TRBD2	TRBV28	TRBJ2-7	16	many	CASSLYSRGGTYEQYF	TGTGCCAGCAGTTTGTACTCAAGGGGAGGGACCTACGAGCAGTACTTC
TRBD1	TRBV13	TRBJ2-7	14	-	CASSLDRGSDEQYF	TGTGCCAGCAGCTTAGACAGGGGTTCCGACGAGCAGTACTTC
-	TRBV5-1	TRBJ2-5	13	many	CASSLAPGETQYF	TGCGCCAGCAGCTTGGCCCCAGGGGAGACCCAGTACTTC
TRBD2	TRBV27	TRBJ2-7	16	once	CASSLVTSGATYEQYF	TGTGCCAGCAGTTTAGTGACTAGCGGGGCTACCTACGAGCAGTACTTC
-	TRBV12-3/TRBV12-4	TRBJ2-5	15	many	CASSLGVGDSETQYF	TGTGCCAGCAGTTTAGGGGTTGGGGATTCAGAGACCCAGTACTTC